The rows below give T cell receptor beta chains drawn from one sample of a study of blood T cell repertoires in COVID-19. The repertoire was sequenced with immunoSEQ multiplex PCR; TCRdb's copy has only in-frame clones and lacks some. The table includes some 150,000 clones, roughly 80% detected once. The sample comprised peripheral blood. Receptor source: a woman aged 45-60 years with active or convalescent COVID-19. The CDR3 runs from the conserved cysteine through the conserved F or W. Fields, in order: V gene, clone size, D gene, J gene, CDR3 protein, CDR3 DNA. A D gene is named only where the DNA matches it firmly. Expanded clones get a size class; other rows say once, few or many, or leave the size out.

TRBV5-1	NA	TRBD2	TRBJ2-3	CASSPGLAGGADTQYF	TGCGCCAGCAGCCCCGGACTAGCGGGGGGCGCAGATACGCAGTATTTT
TRBV21-1	NA	NA	TRBJ2-1	CASSNGSGYNEQFF	TGTGCCAGCAGCAATGGGAGCGGGTACAATGAGCAGTTCTTC
TRBV5-1	NA	TRBD2	TRBJ2-2	CASRLPGLADTGELFF	TGCGCCAGCAGGCTACCGGGACTAGCGGACACCGGGGAGCTGTTTTTT
TRBV5-6	NA	NA	TRBJ1-1	CASSLVGVAEAFF	TGTGCCAGCAGCTTGGTGGGAGTCGCTGAAGCTTTCTTT
TRBV13	NA	TRBD1	TRBJ1-2	CASSLNRGQDGYTF	TGTGCCAGCAGCTTAAACAGGGGGCAGGATGGCTACACCTTC
TRBV9	NA	NA	TRBJ1-3	CASSLRGRSGNTIYF	TGTGCCAGCAGCCTCCGAGGGAGGTCTGGAAACACCATATATTTT
TRBV3-1/TRBV3-2	NA	TRBD1	TRBJ1-1	CASSQGTGGTEAFF	TGTGCCAGCAGCCAAGGGACAGGAGGAACTGAAGCTTTCTTT
TRBV5-4	few	NA	TRBJ2-2	CASSPRVGANTGELFF	TGTGCCAGCAGCCCCCGGGTGGGAGCGAACACCGGGGAGCTGTTTTTT
TRBV3-1/TRBV3-2	NA	NA	TRBJ2-7	CASSGGRTRKQYF	TGTGCCAGCAGCGGGGGCAGGACCCGAAAGCAGTACTTC
TRBV27	once	TRBD2	TRBJ2-3	CASSPGLAVGFSTQYF	TGTGCCAGCAGTCCGGGACTAGCGGTAGGCTTTTCGACGCAGTATTTT
TRBV5-4	NA	NA	TRBJ2-3	CASSSERTDTDTQYF	TGTGCCAGCAGCTCCGAGCGAACCGACACAGATACGCAGTATTTT
TRBV7-3	NA	TRBD2	TRBJ2-1	CASSILAGKNEQFF	TGTGCCAGCAGCATACTAGCGGGGAAGAATGAGCAGTTCTTC
TRBV7-9	NA	NA	TRBJ2-7	CASSLEVGRGEQYF	TGTGCCAGCAGCTTAGAGGTGGGAAGGGGAGAGCAGTACTTC
TRBV7-9	few	NA	TRBJ1-5	CASTTGGLEAQHF	TGTGCCAGCACCACGGGGGGCTTGGAGGCCCAGCATTTT
TRBV29-1	NA	TRBD1	TRBJ1-1	CSVTRDSNTEAFF	TGCAGCGTGACACGGGACAGCAACACTGAAGCTTTCTTT